The TCR beta chain described here comes from a study of T cells expressing NK-cell markers. As for the study in general: Out of eight donors sequenced, seven tested HCMV-seropositive and the remaining one seronegative. The study's findings and limits: These clonotypes, the leaders elsewhere, also led the CD3+CD56-NKG2C+ fraction in a handful of donors.

On this clonotype itself: The antigen is undetermined.

Germline V gives CDR1 MNHEY, CDR2 SMNVEV (reference sequence). The CDR3 is 13 residues long. TCR beta cDNA was made by 5'RACE template switching with UMIs. Using the 5' RACE reads, TCRdb records one entry per CDR3 protein without DNA. This table lists 400,000 to 550,000 distinct CDR3 sequences. The sequence came from a woman between 18 and 75 years old in good health. Sequenced: blood T cells: a sorted CD56 or NKG2C T cell subset, CD4+ or CD8+ T cells, or bulk PBMC T cells (not recorded which). The J gene is TRBJ2-1, the V gene TRBV27; TCRdb lists TRBD1, though no DNA is available to test this call. The CDR3: CASSRDIYNEQFF.